This T cell receptor beta chain was identified in a study of cytomegalovirus exposure and HLA in healthy donors. Background on the study: Among the approximately 400 genotyped donors, around 81% were placed in the Caucasian-associated ancestry cluster.

General study findings and limits: It was reportedly the case that the classifier diagnosed cytomegalovirus status with high specificity and sensitivity.

Points on this clone: Its target is not known.

It was with 60 Vbeta and 13 Jbeta primers that the PCR ran. The data were produced by immunoSEQ multiplex PCR, yet TCRdb's version contains in-frame clones alone and is incomplete. The table has roughly 150,000 clones, around four fifths seen once. Germline trimming cut 3 bases from V and 3 bases from J; bases unmatched to any gene: 4. Germline V lookup: CDR1 GTSNPN, CDR2 SVGIG (reference sequence). There are 16 residues in the CDR3. This receptor was taken from a male donor in good health and CMV-seronegative. The sample taken for sequencing was PBMCs. J is TRBJ2-3 and V is TRBV30; 15 positions match TRBD2. CDR3 sequence: CAWSAGTSGRTDTQYF. CDR3 nucleotide sequence: TGTGCCTGGAGCGCCGGGACTAGCGGGAGGACAGATACGCAGTATTTT.